The entry that follows covers one T cell receptor (beta chain) sequence. These data are taken from a study of shared clonotypes between healthy human individuals. Whole-study context: Three CD4 naive, three CD4 memory, two CD8 naive and one CD8 memory plate were used per donor.

The naive CD8 subset, CD45RO-negative cells positively selected for CCR7, excluded terminally differentiated effector memory CD45RA+ cells. The CDR3 extends over 14 amino acids. V was clipped by 7 bases and J by 1 base, with 14 bases between them. Germline values: CDR1 SNHLY, CDR2 FYNNEI. The assay was immunoSEQ multiplex PCR, and TCRdb's table has in-frame clones only and misses some. This sample has hundreds of thousands of clones; 95% to 97% occur once, and the top ten carry approximately 0.1%. The chain combines TRBV2 with TRBJ2-7; D gene ambiguous. This receptor was obtained from a woman younger than 45 in good health. The specimen sequenced was naive CD8+ T cells sorted from blood. CDR3 nucleotide sequence: TGTGCCAGCATATTCAGTAAGGGATCCTACGAGCAGTACTTC. It translates to CASIFSKGSYEQYF.